The following is a T cell receptor beta chain sequence with its context. The record originates from a study of control samples from healthy donors and cancer patients. Trimming pared 2 bases from V and 7 bases from J, leaving 11 bases between. The CDR3 spans 14 residues. Germline V gene sequence: CDR1 SEHNR, CDR2 FQNEAQ (reference sequence). Some clones are missing from TCRdb's copy, which holds only in-frame ones; the method was immunoSEQ multiplex PCR. Of about 140,000 clones in the sample, around 90% were seen once. This clonotype was sampled from a man younger than 35 in good health. J is TRBJ1-4 and V is TRBV7-9; D call uncertain. Sequences were obtained from blood. CDR3 residues: CASSLWTESEKLFF. Here the CDR3 DNA reads TGTGCCAGCAGCTTATGGACGGAGTCTGAAAAACTGTTTTTT.